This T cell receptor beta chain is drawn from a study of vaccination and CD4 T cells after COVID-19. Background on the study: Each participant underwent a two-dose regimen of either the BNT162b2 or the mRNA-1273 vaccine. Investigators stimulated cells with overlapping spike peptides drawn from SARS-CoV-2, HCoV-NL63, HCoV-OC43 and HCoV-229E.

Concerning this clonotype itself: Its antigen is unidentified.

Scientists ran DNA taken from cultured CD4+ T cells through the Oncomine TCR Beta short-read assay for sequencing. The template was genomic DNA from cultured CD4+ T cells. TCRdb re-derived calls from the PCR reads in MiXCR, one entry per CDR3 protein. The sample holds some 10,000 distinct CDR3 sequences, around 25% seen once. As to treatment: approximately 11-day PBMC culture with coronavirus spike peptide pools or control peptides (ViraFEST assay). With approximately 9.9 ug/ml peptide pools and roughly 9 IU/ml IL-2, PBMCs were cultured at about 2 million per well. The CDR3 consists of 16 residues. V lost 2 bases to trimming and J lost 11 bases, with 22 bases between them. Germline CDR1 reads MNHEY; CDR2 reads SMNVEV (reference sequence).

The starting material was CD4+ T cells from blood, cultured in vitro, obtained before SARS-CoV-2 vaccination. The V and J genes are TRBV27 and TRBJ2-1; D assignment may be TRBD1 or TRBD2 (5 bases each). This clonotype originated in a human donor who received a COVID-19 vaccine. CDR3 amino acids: CASSLMGPGRAGKQFF. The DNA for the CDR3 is TGTGCCAGCAGTTTAATGGGTCCGGGCAGGGCGGGCAAGCAGTTCTTC.